Sequencing of this T cell receptor beta chain was carried out in a study of T cells after yellow fever vaccination. The CDR3 totals 16 residues. Germline CDR1 SGHTA, CDR2 FQGNSA. The V gene end was trimmed by 6 bases and the J gene end by 0 bases; junction bases not matched to a gene: 5. TCRdb processed the 5' RACE reads anew with MiXCR; each CDR3 protein has one entry. The repertoire holds 200,000 to 250,000 distinct CDR3 sequences, with 3.2% as singletons. This clonotype turned up a few times. The clonotype comes from a man between 18 and 29 years old who received the YFV17D yellow fever vaccine. The sequencing here drew on CD4+ T cells sorted from PBMCs, taken 10 days after the yellow fever booster vaccination. The rearrangement uses TRBV7-2 and TRBJ2-6; 7 nucleotides agree with TRBD1. This CDR3 reads CASRFPGGSGANVLTF. DNA of the CDR3: TGTGCCAGCAGGTTTCCAGGGGGCTCTGGGGCCAACGTCCTGACTTTC.